Reported below is one T cell receptor (beta chain). The antigen is undetermined. The germline gene is not matched at one end of the junction; a read error may be the cause. No cell sorting was done before RNA was extracted from the tissue. Germline-derived CDR1 and CDR2 are WSHSY and SAAADI. The CDR3 is made up of 11 amino acids. This sample is drawn from a study of tumor and adjacent non-tumor tissue in lung cancer. Study context: The cohort had approximately 13 adenocarcinoma, 2 squamous cell and 1 small cell patients.

Three rounds of nested PCR, following a modified ARM-PCR protocol, produced the TCRbeta library. TCRdb itself ran the multiplex PCR reads through MiXCR, one entry per CDR3 protein. This repertoire shows some 84,000 distinct CDR3 sequences, 61% found once; its top ten account for around 15%. Study conclusions and caveats: Normal lung showed higher cumulative top 100 clone frequency than tumor. Significantly higher TCR diversity was found in tumor than normal lung.

The TCR sequence derives from a man between 65 and 85 years old with non-small cell lung cancer. This chain uses TRBV10-2 with TRBJ1-1; 7 nucleotides align to TRBD1. The sequenced sample was lung tumor tissue. CDR3 nucleotide sequence: TGCGCCAGCGGACAGGATACTGCAGCTTTCTTT. Translating gives CASGQDTAAFF.